This note documents a single T cell receptor (beta chain) sequence. The antigen remains undetermined. This entry is derived from a study of early T cells in non-severe SARS-CoV-2 infection. Overall study: Chains stayed unpaired after sequencing of bulk RNA from unsorted whole blood. General study findings and limits: Private and CD4 specificities were missed by VDJdb matching, which favored anti-spike CD8 responses.

Trimming cost V 5 bases and J 2 bases; bases outside gene matches: 6. Germline loops: CDR1 MNHEY, CDR2 SVGEGT. CDR3 length: 16 residues. The library protocol tagged individual cDNA molecules with unique molecular identifiers. TCRdb redid the calling of the 5' RACE reads with MiXCR, one entry per CDR3 protein. The sample has about 50,000 distinct CDR3 sequences, 10% to 15% seen once; the top ten hold about 2.5%. Specimen: whole blood, collected at baseline. The genes are TRBV6-2 or TRBV6-3 and TRBJ2-1; 10 bases match TRBD2. This receptor was taken from an adult who was a healthcare worker with PCR-confirmed SARS-CoV-2 infection or an uninfected control (not recorded which). In DNA form, the CDR3 reads TGTGCCAGCAGTGCAACCGGGACTAGCGCCTACAATGAGCAGTTCTTC. It translates to CASSATGTSAYNEQFF.